This T cell receptor (beta chain) is from a study of T cells after somatic rescue of genetic block. Measured with immunoSEQ multiplex PCR; TCRdb has only the in-frame clones, and not every one. This table holds 68,000 or so clones, under 95% found once. The CDR3 runs 15 residues. J was trimmed by 2 bases and V by 3 bases; bases with no gene match: 3. CDR1 KGHSH and CDR2 LQKENI come from the germline V gene. The sequenced material came from peripheral blood mononuclear cells (PBMCs). The rearrangement links TRBV18 to TRBJ2-2; 7 positions match TRBD2. The clonotype comes from a man between 35 and 55 years old. The CDR3 DNA reads as TGTGCCAGCTCACCGGCTAGCGGAAACACCGGGGAGCTGTTTTTT. Its translation is CASSPASGNTGELFF.